The 9 T cell receptor beta chains presented below share a single source sample, sequenced in a study of T cells in Graves' hyperthyroidism and ophthalmopathy. TCR beta CDR3 regions were amplified from RNA. The primer set for the first-round RT-PCR of the TCR CDR3 was HTBI. TCRdb reprocessed the multiplex PCR reads with MiXCR, giving one entry per CDR3 protein. This sample has 90,000 to 120,000 distinct CDR3 sequences; approximately 16% occur once, and the top ten carry 35% to 45%. Sequenced input: blood. These receptors came from a woman between 50 and 59 years old with Graves' hyperthyroidism.

This clonotype was seen a handful of times. At one end, the junction sequence differs from germline, possibly due to a read error. The genes are TRBV10-3 and TRBJ2-1, with TRBD2 matching 8 bases. The CDR3 covers 17 residues. Per germline, CDR1 ENHRY and CDR2 SYGVKD. The CDR3 region has the DNA TGTGCCATAATGGGAGTCGGGAGGGAGAACACCTACAATGAGCAGTCCTTC. Its translation is CAIMGVGRENTYNEQSF.

This clonotype turned up a few times. The chain employs TRBV11-1 and TRBJ2-5, with 12 bases fitting TRBD2. Trimming at V came to 6 bases and at J to 2 bases, leaving 4 bases not matched to a gene. Germline V gene sequence: CDR1 SGHAT, CDR2 FQDESV (reference sequence). The CDR3 is 15 amino acids. CDR3: CASSSGTSGQETQYF. CDR3 coding DNA: TGTGCCAGCAGTTCCGGGACTAGCGGGCAAGAGACCCAGTACTTC.

In its sample, this clonotype was seen a few times. The V gene is TRBV12-5, the J gene TRBJ2-3; TRBD2 aligns across 12 bases. Germline CDR1 and CDR2: LGHNT and FRNRAP. This CDR3 region has 14 residues. V lost 1 base to trimming and J lost 11 bases; unmatched junction nucleotides: 4. CDR3 amino acids: CASGLGLAGAMQYF. CDR3 bases: TGTGCTAGTGGTTTGGGACTAGCGGGAGCTATGCAGTATTTT.

The chain joins TRBV5-1 to TRBJ2-7; D might be TRBD1 (5 bases). The germline CDR1 and CDR2 sequences are SGHRS and YFSETQ. The CDR3 spans 18 residues. V was clipped by 4 bases and J by 6 bases, with 29 bases between them. CDR3 in DNA: TGCGCCAGCAGCCGAGAGGACGTGACAGTTCGTCTCCTCAGCGAGCAGTACTTC. This translates into CASSREDVTVRLLSEQYF.

This clonotype showed up many times. CDR3 residues: CASRVDSRGLITGELFF. CDR3 nucleotides: TGTGCCAGCAGAGTGGATTCCCGAGGGCTCATCACCGGGGAGCTGTTTTTT. The chain uses TRBV5-4 and TRBJ2-2; perhaps TRBD2 as D (5 bases). CDR3 length equals 17 residues. Trimming removed 5 bases at V and 4 bases at J, with 21 bases between. Germline CDR1 reads SGHNT; CDR2 reads YYREEE (reference sequence).

Ten or more counts support this clonotype. The rearrangement links TRBV3-1 to TRBJ1-4; D possibly corresponds to TRBD1 (6 bases). CDR1 and CDR2 from the germline V gene are LGHDT and YNNKEL (reference sequence). There are 15 residues in the CDR3. Trimming stripped 0 bases from V and 5 bases from J, with 10 bases between. CDR3 residues: CASSQDRGPNEKLFF. The CDR3 nucleotides are TGTGCCAGCAGCCAAGACAGGGGCCCAAATGAAAAACTGTTTTTT.

This clonotype was picked up many times. The chain recombines TRBV6-5 with TRBJ2-1; D unclear. Germline values: CDR1 MNHEY, CDR2 SVGAGI. The CDR3 has 15 amino acids. V gave up 0 bases and J gave up 7 bases, with 13 bases separating them. The DNA of the CDR3 is TGTGCCAGCAGTTACTCGATCGGCCAGAGAAATGAGCAGTTCTTC. Encoded protein: CASSYSIGQRNEQFF.

This clonotype was detected many times. For the CDR3, the DNA is TGTGCCAGCAGTCCTCGACAGGACCTTAATGAAAAACTGTTTTTT. Residues: CASSPRQDLNEKLFF. The chain carries TRBV2 and TRBJ1-4; TRBD1 is a possible D gene (6 bases). Trimming shortened V by 5 bases and J by 4 bases, and 14 bases separated the two germline ends. Per the germline V gene, CDR1 is SNHLY and CDR2 is FYNNEI. The CDR3 runs to 15 residues.

This clonotype showed up many times. V usage is TRBV28 and J usage is TRBJ2-2; D possibly corresponds to TRBD2 (6 bases). The CDR3 is 17 residues long. Trimming cost V 6 bases and J 1 base, with 18 bases left between them. The germline gives CDR1 MDHEN, CDR2 SYDVKM. The chain's CDR3 is CASSIMSGLGNTGELFF. CDR3 in DNA: TGTGCCAGCAGCATCATGTCGGGACTCGGGAACACCGGGGAGCTGTTTTTT. The full variable domain, with the rest looked up from reference TRBV28 and TRBJ2-2, is DVKVTQSSRYLVKRTGEKVFLECVQDMDHENMFWYRQDPGLGLRLIYFSYDVKMKEKGDIPEGYSVSREKKERFSLILESASTNQTSMYLCASSIMSGLGNTGELFFGEGSRLTVL.